The count of the clone carrying this T cell receptor (beta chain) is one. Original data processing: Using reference gene primer amplification, nucleated cell counts were estimated. TCRdb's table, derived via immunoSEQ multiplex PCR, lists solely in-frame clones and lacks some. For V, J and clone size, that table is used; D and trimming come from the DNA. The table shows approximately 340,000 clones, with 65% to 85% occurring only once. Germline CDR1 SGDLS, CDR2 YYNGEE. The CDR3 contains 14 residues. With V trimmed by 2 bases and J by 2 bases, 0 bases remained unmatched. This entry is derived from a study of blood T cell repertoires in COVID-19. The wider study: Samples taken during acute and convalescent COVID-19 were collected in the United States, Italy and Spain. In each case, the material was cDNA or gDNA derived from T cells, B-cell-depleted T cells, or PBMCs.

The chain is built from TRBV9 and TRBJ1-5; 8 bases fit TRBD1. This TCR came from a man aged 25 to 45 with active or convalescent COVID-19. The sequenced material came from peripheral blood. CDR3 nucleotides: TGTGCCAGCAGCGTGGGACAGGGCAATCAGCCCCAGCATTTT. This encodes CASSVGQGNQPQHF.